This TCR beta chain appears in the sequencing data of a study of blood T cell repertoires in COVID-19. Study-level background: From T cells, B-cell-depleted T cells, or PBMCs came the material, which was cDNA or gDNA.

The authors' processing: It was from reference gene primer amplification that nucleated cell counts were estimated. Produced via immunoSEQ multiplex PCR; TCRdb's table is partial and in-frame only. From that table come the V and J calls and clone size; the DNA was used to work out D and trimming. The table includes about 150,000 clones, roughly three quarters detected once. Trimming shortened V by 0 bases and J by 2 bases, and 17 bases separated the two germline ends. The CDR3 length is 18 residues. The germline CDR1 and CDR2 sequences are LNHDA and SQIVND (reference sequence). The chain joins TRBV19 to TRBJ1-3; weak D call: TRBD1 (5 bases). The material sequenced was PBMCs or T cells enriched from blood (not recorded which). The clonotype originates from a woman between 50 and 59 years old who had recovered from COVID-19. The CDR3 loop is CASSIEAGPPGTGNTIYF. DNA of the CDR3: TGTGCCAGTAGTATAGAGGCGGGGCCGCCGGGTACTGGAAACACCATATATTTT.